Below are 18 T cell receptor beta chains sequenced from a single sample in a study of T-cell memory formation after mild COVID-19. MiXCR, applied by TCRdb to the 5' RACE reads, yields one record per CDR3 protein. The sample lists about half a million distinct CDR3 sequences; roughly 18% were seen once. The specimen was PBMCs or a T cell subset sorted from them (not recorded which). These receptors were obtained from an adult woman who had mild COVID-19 (a few samples of this study predate the infection). Cell type and time point are not known.

This clonotype showed up many times. This chain uses TRBV6-2 or TRBV6-3 with TRBJ2-4, with D unresolved. Trimming shortened V by 4 bases and J by 8 bases, and 9 bases separated the two germline ends. CDR1 and CDR2 (germline): MNHEY, SVGEGT. The CDR3 extends over 12 amino acids. In DNA, the CDR3 is TGTGCCAGCAGTTTCGGATGGGACATTCAGTACTTC. Translated: CASSFGWDIQYF.

This clonotype was counted at least ten times. This chain uses TRBV12-3 or TRBV12-4 with TRBJ2-1; D unclear. V lost 3 bases, J lost 4 bases, and 10 bases lay in between. This CDR3 is built from 14 residues. The CDR3 DNA is TGTGCCAGCAGTTTCTCCGGCGGTTACAATGAGCAGTTCTTC. Translation: CASSFSGGYNEQFF.

This chain uses TRBV5-1 with TRBJ2-3, with TRBD2 matching over 12 bases. Trimming at V came to 0 bases and at J to 0 bases, leaving 2 bases not matched to a gene. Germline values: CDR1 SGHRS, CDR2 YFSETQ. The CDR3 contains 17 residues. This chain's CDR3 is CASSLGTSGTSTDTQYF. The CDR3 DNA reads TGCGCCAGCAGCTTGGGGACTAGCGGGACTAGCACAGATACGCAGTATTTT.

The sample holds a few counts of this clonotype. The J gene is TRBJ2-3, the V gene TRBV7-2; no reliable D call. With 7 bases removed from V and 0 bases from J, the gap between germline ends came to 11 bases. The germline CDR1 and CDR2 sequences are SGHTA and FQGNSA. CDR3 length equals 14 residues. The CDR3 protein is CASTRSSSTDTQYF. DNA of the CDR3: TGTGCCAGCACCCGATCATCTAGCACAGATACGCAGTATTTT.

This clonotype was detected only a few times. The chain employs TRBV19 and TRBJ2-3, with 12 bases fitting TRBD2. V lost 3 bases to trimming and J lost 2 bases; unmatched junction nucleotides: 6. CDR1 LNHDA and CDR2 SQIVND come from the germline V gene (reference sequence). CDR3 size: 17 residues. CDR3 DNA sequence: TGTGCCAGTAGTATTGATCGACTAGCGGGGGACACAGATACGCAGTATTTT. The encoded protein is CASSIDRLAGDTDTQYF.

The CDR3, as DNA: TGTGCCAGCAGCGTGTCCGGAGGCCCAAACCGGGAGCAGTACTTC. It specifies CASSVSGGPNREQYF. This chain links TRBV9 with TRBJ2-7, with D possibly matching TRBD2 (5 bases). The V gene lost 2 bases and the J gene lost 7 bases, with 19 bases spanning the gap. In germline, CDR1 is SGDLS, CDR2 YYNGEE. The CDR3 loop spans 15 amino acids.

A note on this clonotype: Sequence at one end of the junction differs from germline and may be a read error. The CDR3 reads CASRLGGGDTEAFF. The CDR3 nucleotides are TGTGCCAGCAGATTAGGGGGAGGGGACACTGAAGCTTTCTTT. J is TRBJ1-1 and V is TRBV13; TRBD1 might be the D (6 bases). The CDR3 contains 14 residues. Germline V gene data show CDR1 as PRHDT and CDR2 as FYEKMQ (reference sequence).

The chain links TRBV7-9 to TRBJ2-1; 10 bases fit TRBD2. After removal of 3 bases from V and 7 bases from J, the junction contained 3 bases not matched to a gene. The germline V gene has CDR1 SEHNR and CDR2 FQNEAQ (reference sequence). There are 14 residues in the CDR3. The CDR3 reads CASSLSGRGNEQFF. CDR3 bases: TGTGCCAGCAGCTTGAGCGGGAGGGGAAATGAGCAGTTCTTC.

The table lists this clonotype with a count of one. The V gene is TRBV7-2, the J gene TRBJ1-1, with unresolved D. This CDR3 spans 14 amino acids. V was trimmed by 8 bases and J by 3 bases, leaving 16 bases between them. Germline CDR1 and CDR2: SGHTA and FQGNSA. In nucleotides, the CDR3 is TGTGCCAGCTTAGCTCCCCCAGCGGACACTGAAGCTTTCTTT. It specifies CASLAPPADTEAFF.

V usage is TRBV6-6 and J usage is TRBJ2-1; 9 bases are shared with TRBD2. This CDR3 region has 17 residues. V lost 7 bases to trimming and J lost 2 bases; unmatched junction nucleotides: 12. Germline V gene data show CDR1 as MNHNY and CDR2 as SVGAGI (reference sequence). Here the CDR3 reads CASTILAGQPTYNEQFF. The DNA for the CDR3 is TGTGCCAGCACCATCCTAGCGGGGCAACCGACCTACAATGAGCAGTTCTTC.

This clonotype has just a few counts. The rearrangement uses TRBV14 and TRBJ2-4; possibly TRBD2 for D (7 bases). The CDR3 is 13 amino acids. The germline V and J ends were trimmed by 4 bases and 6 bases, with 10 bases remaining between them. Germline assignment: CDR1 SGHDN and CDR2 FVKESK. The CDR3 reads CASSPGGPNIQYF. The DNA for the CDR3 is TGTGCCAGCAGCCCCGGGGGGCCAAACATTCAGTACTTC.

This clonotype was counted only a few times. The chain carries TRBV7-2 and TRBJ2-4; D gene unclear. Trimming removed 6 bases at V and 2 bases at J, with 8 bases between. Germline values: CDR1 SGHTA, CDR2 FQGNSA. CDR3 length equals 13 residues. This chain's CDR3 is CASSKGSKNIQYF. The CDR3 DNA reads TGTGCCAGCAGTAAAGGTTCCAAAAACATTCAGTACTTC.

As regards this clonotype: The conserved final phenylalanine or tryptophan is absent from the CDR3, which likely points to a read error. The CDR3: CASSYQPTAPYNEQFL. The CDR3 DNA reads TGTGCCAGCAGTTACCAACCCACAGCGCCCTACAATGAGCAGTTCTTA. J is TRBJ2-1 and V is TRBV6-5; D gene unclear. The CDR3 has 16 residues. The V gene lost 2 bases and the J gene lost 2 bases, with 13 bases spanning the gap. Germline CDR1 and CDR2: MNHEY and SVGAGI.

The chain carries TRBV12-3 or TRBV12-4 and TRBJ2-7; D not certain. The CDR3 is 14 residues long. The V end was cut by 1 base, the J end by 1 base, with 8 bases between. The CDR3 DNA sequence: TGTGCCAGCAGTTTAGATCTGCTATCCTACGAGCAGTACTTC. It yields the protein CASSLDLLSYEQYF.

The rearrangement joins TRBV20-1 to TRBJ2-5; D is possibly TRBD1 or TRBD2 (6 bases each). CDR1 is DFQATT, CDR2 SNEGSKA, per germline (reference sequence). CDR3 length: 18 amino acids. V was trimmed by 3 bases and J by 2 bases, leaving 25 bases between them. The CDR3 DNA reads as TGCAGTGCTAGTCTCCTTGGGGCGGGACGGGGGCCTCAAGAGACCCAGTACTTC. It yields the protein CSASLLGAGRGPQETQYF.

The chain carries TRBV5-1 and TRBJ2-1; TRBD2 matches 7 bases. V was clipped by 6 bases and J by 7 bases; unmatched bases: 16. CDR3 length: 16 amino acids. The V gene's germline CDR1 is SGHRS and CDR2 YFSETQ. The CDR3 spells CASIFTRQRDKNEQFF. CDR3 in DNA: TGCGCCAGCATCTTCACTCGGCAGCGGGATAAGAATGAGCAGTTCTTC.

This clonotype occurred a few times. V and J are TRBV20-1 and TRBJ2-3; 7 bases line up with TRBD1. Germline CDR1 and CDR2: DFQATT and SNEGSKA (reference sequence). The CDR3 totals 17 residues. V was clipped by 0 bases and J by 1 base; unmatched bases: 10. The CDR3 DNA sequence: TGCAGTGCTAGAGATTCTTTGGGACAGAGACGCACAGATACGCAGTATTTT. Encoded protein: CSARDSLGQRRTDTQYF.

This clonotype has a handful of counts. This chain uses TRBV9 with TRBJ2-1; the match to TRBD2 covers 7 bases. Per germline, CDR1 SGDLS and CDR2 YYNGEE. V lost 7 bases and J lost 3; bases outside the gene matches: 7. The CDR3 sequence is 14 residues long. For the CDR3, the DNA is TGTGCCAGCCGGGCGGGAGAAATCTACAATGAGCAGTTCTTC. The encoded protein is CASRAGEIYNEQFF.